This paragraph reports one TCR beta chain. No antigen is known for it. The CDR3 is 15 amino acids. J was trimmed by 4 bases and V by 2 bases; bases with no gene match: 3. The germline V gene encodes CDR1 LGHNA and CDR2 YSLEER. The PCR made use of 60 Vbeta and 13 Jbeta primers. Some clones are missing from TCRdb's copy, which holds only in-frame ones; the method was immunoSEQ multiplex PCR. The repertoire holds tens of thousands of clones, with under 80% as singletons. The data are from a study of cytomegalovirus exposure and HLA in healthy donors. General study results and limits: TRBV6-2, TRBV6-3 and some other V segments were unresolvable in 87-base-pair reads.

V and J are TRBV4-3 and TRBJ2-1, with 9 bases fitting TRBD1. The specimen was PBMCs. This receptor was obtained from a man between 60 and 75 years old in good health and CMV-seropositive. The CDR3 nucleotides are TGCGCCAGCAGCCAACAGACAGGGGGTTACAATGAGCAGTTCTTC. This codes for CASSQQTGGYNEQFF.